The clone carrying this T cell receptor beta chain was detected only a few times. This record belongs to a study of blood T cell repertoires in COVID-19. The wider study: PBMCs, B-cell-depleted T cells, or T cells were the source of the cDNA or gDNA that made up the material.

Per the authors' pipeline: Amplified reference gene primers provided the basis for estimating nucleated cell counts. Method: immunoSEQ multiplex PCR; TCRdb's copy keeps in-frame clones and lacks some. That table gives V, J and clone size, and the DNA gave D and trimming. In the table there are approximately 150,000 clones, roughly 90% of which are singletons. The CDR3 loop spans 17 amino acids. The sequencing sample was made of peripheral blood. The chain uses TRBV21-1 and TRBJ1-1; TRBD1 is taken as the D call from the table, unchecked against the DNA. TRBV21-1 constitutes a pseudogene. This receptor was identified in a woman aged 60-75 years with active or convalescent COVID-19. The CDR3 DNA reads as TGTGCCAGCAGCAATGCGGGGACAGGGGGAGAGAACACTGAAGCTTTCTTT. Protein sequence: CASSNAGTGGENTEAFF.